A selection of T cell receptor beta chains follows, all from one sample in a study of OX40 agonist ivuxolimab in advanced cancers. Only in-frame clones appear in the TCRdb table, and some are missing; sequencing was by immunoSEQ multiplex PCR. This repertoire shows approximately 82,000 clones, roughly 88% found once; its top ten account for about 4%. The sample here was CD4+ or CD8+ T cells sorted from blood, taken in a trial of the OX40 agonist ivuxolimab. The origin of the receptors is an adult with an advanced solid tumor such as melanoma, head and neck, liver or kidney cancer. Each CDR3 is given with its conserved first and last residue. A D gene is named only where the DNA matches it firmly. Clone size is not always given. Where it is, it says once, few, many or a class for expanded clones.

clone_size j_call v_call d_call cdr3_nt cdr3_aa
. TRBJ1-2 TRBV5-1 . TGCGCCAGCAGCTTGGAGGCAGGGGATGGCTACACCTTC CASSLEAGDGYTF
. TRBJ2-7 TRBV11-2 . TGTGCCAGCAGCTTGGAAGGGGGCTACGAGCAGTACTTC CASSLEGGYEQYF
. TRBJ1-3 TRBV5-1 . TGCGCCAGCAGCTTGGAGGGTGACAACACCATATATTTT CASSLEGDNTIYF
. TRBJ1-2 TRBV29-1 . TGCAGCGTCCCGGGGGGCGGGGGCGGGTATGGCTACACCTTC CSVPGGGGGYGYTF
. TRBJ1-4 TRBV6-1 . TGTGCCAGCAGTGATTTGGGGGTCGATGAAAAACTGTTTTTT CASSDLGVDEKLFF
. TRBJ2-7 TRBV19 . TGTGCCAGTAGTATAGGGGCCACTGAAATCGAGCAGTACTTC CASSIGATEIEQYF
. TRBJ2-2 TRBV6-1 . TGTGCCAGCATCTTCAACAGGGTAACCGGGGAGCTGTTTTTT CASIFNRVTGELFF
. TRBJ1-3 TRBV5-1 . TGCGCCAGCAGCTTGGCCCTGGATTTCTCTGGAAACACCATATATTTT CASSLALDFSGNTIYF
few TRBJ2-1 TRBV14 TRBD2 TGTGCCAGCAGTCTAAACCGGGGGGTAATAGAGGGTGAGCAGTTCTTC CASSLNRGVIEGEQFF
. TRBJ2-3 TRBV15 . TGTGCCACCGGCAGGGGATTTAGCACAGATACGCAGTATTTT CATGRGFSTDTQYF
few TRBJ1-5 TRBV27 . TGTGCCAGCAGTCTAAACGGCAACAATCAGCCCCAGCATTTT CASSLNGNNQPQHF
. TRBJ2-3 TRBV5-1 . TGCGCCAGCAGCAAGACAGTTGAGACAGATACGCAGTATTTT CASSKTVETDTQYF
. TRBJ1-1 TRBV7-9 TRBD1 TGTGCCAGCAGTAGATACCTAGTGGACAGGCTCATGAACACTGAAGCTTTCTTT CASSRYLVDRLMNTEAFF
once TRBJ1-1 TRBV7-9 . TGTGCCAGCAGCTTAGGATCTGCGAACACTGAAGCTTTCTTT CASSLGSANTEAFF
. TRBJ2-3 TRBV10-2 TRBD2 TGCGCCACAAAGGAGGCTAGCGGGAGCTCAGATACGCAGTATTTT CATKEASGSSDTQYF
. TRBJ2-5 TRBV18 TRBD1 TGTGCCAGCTCACCACCGACAGGGGTGGGGACCCAGTACTTC CASSPPTGVGTQYF
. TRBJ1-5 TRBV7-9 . TGTGCCAGCAGCTTAGGTCCCCCCAGTCAGCCCCAGCATTTT CASSLGPPSQPQHF
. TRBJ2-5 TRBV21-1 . TGTGCCAGCAGCAAAGTTCGGGTATTCAGAGAGACCCAGTACTTC CASSKVRVFRETQYF
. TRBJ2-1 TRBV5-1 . TGCGCCAGCAGCTTGGACACGGCCTCCTACAATGAGCAGTTCTTC CASSLDTASYNEQFF
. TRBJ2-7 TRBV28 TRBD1 TGTGCCAGCAGTTTTGGGACAGGGGGTTACGAGCAGTACTTC CASSFGTGGYEQYF
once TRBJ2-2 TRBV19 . TGTGCCAGTAGCCCGGGTGGTTCGAACACCGGGGAGCTGTTTTTT CASSPGGSNTGELFF
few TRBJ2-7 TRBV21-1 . TGTGCCAGCAGCAAAGCGGGACAGGGGATCTACGAGCAGTACTTC CASSKAGQGIYEQYF
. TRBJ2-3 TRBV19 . TGTGCCAGTAGTATCTCTGGGATAGCAGATACGCAGTATTTT CASSISGIADTQYF
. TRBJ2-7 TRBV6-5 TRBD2 TGTGCCAGCAGTCCACTAGCGGGAGGGCCCTACGAGCAGTACTTC CASSPLAGGPYEQYF
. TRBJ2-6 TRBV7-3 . TGTGCCAGCAGCTTAAGAAGGGGCTCAGGTTCCTCTGGGGCCAACGTCCTGACTTTC CASSLRRGSGSSGANVLTF
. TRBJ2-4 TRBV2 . TGTGCCAGCAAGGGCCTATTAATAGCCAAAAACATTCAGTACTTC CASKGLLIAKNIQYF
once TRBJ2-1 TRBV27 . TGTGCCAGCAGGACCGTCCTGGTAGGGAATGAGCAGTTCTTC CASRTVLVGNEQFF
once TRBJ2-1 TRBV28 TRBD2 TGTGCCAGCAGCCAGACTAGCGGGGGCTACAATGAGCAGTTCTTC CASSQTSGGYNEQFF
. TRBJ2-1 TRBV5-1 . TGCGCCAGCAGCTTGGGGACCGAAAACAATGAGCAGTTCTTC CASSLGTENNEQFF
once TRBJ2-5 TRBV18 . TGTGCCAGCTCACCAGGGAACGGGCAAGAGACCCAGTACTTC CASSPGNGQETQYF
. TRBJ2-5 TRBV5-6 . TGTGCCAGCAGCCCCGGCCTACAAGAGACCCAGTACTTC CASSPGLQETQYF
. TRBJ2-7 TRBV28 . TGTGCCAGCACTTCCGGGGATAGAGTCTACGAGCAGTACTTC CASTSGDRVYEQYF
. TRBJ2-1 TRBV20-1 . TGCAGTCTAATCTCCTACAATGAGCAGTTCTTC CSLISYNEQFF
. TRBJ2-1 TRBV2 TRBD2 TGTGCCAGCAGGGGACTAGCGGGAGAGGATGAGCAGTTCTTC CASRGLAGEDEQFF
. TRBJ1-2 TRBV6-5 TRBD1 TGTGCCAGCAACTCCGGGACAGGGGTTGGCTACACCTTC CASNSGTGVGYTF
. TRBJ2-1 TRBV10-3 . TGTGCCATCAGAGGGACCGGGGGCGATGAGCAGTTCTTC CAIRGTGGDEQFF
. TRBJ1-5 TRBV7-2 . TGTGCCAGCAGCTTAGAGAGTGGGACTATCAACCCCCAGCATTTT CASSLESGTINPQHF
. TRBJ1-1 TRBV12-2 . TGTGCAAGTCGTTCAAGGCAGGGGGAAACTGAAGCTTTCTTT CASRSRQGETEAFF
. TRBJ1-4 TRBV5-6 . TGTGCCAGCAGCTCGATCCGTGCAACTAATGAAAAACTGTTTTTT CASSSIRATNEKLFF
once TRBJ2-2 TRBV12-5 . TGTGCTAGTGGTTTGGGACTAGCGAACACCGGGGAGCTGTTTTTT CASGLGLANTGELFF
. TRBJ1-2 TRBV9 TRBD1 TGTGCCAGCAGCGGATCACAGGGGGCTACTAACTATGGCTACACCTTC CASSGSQGATNYGYTF
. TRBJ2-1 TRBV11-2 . TGTGCCAGCAGCTCTAGGCTAGCGAACAATGAGCAGTTCTTC CASSSRLANNEQFF
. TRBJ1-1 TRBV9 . TGTGCCAGCAGCTCCGGGGGGCGGGTTGACACTGAAGCTTTCTTT CASSSGGRVDTEAFF
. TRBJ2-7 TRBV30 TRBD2 TGTGCCTGGAGTAGGCTAGCGGGAGGGTCTGTAACCTACGAGCAGTACTTC CAWSRLAGGSVTYEQYF
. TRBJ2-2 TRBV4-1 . TGCGCCAGCAGCCCAGTGGGGACAACCAACACCGGGGAGCTGTTTTTT CASSPVGTTNTGELFF
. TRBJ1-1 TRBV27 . TGTGCCAGCAGTCCGAACAGTTGGGGCAGGGACACTGAAGCTTTCTTT CASSPNSWGRDTEAFF